This T cell receptor (beta chain) emerged from a study of post-analysis software for immune sequencing data (dated by TCRdb to 2015 to 2017). For the wider study: Disease courses on record covered relapsing-remitting, secondary progressive and progressive-relapsing multiple sclerosis, though some patients had no subtype annotation. The patient repertoires were set against ten to eleven previously published healthy control repertoires from donors whose ages ranged from 6 to 25 years. A subset of samples was prepared in parallel using single-end sample barcoding, then pooled and co-amplified after Illumina adapter ligation.

Libraries were prepared through PCR. The sample was run on an Illumina HiSeq 2500. Unique molecular identifiers were incorporated into TCR beta cDNA libraries to reduce PCR and sequencing biases. Per 1 to 10 million input T cells, 500,000 or so cDNA molecules were obtained, such that each molecule approximated one T cell. The same protocol used for the earlier healthy control dataset was applied to prepare and sequence the patient libraries. Within a given batch, samples were prepared together, multiplexed and sequenced on the same HiSeq lane. The study's processing was this. MIGEC handled the raw barcoded reads, throwing out single-read molecular identifier groups before consensus assembly and CDR3 extraction. Clonotype tables were post-analysed with VDJtools, and diversity was normalized by down-sampling all datasets to the smallest sample size. Repertoire overlap clustering matched CDR3 amino acid but not nucleotide sequences to correct batch-related cross-sample contamination. The raw public reads went through TCRdb reprocessing: fastp at Q25, MiXCR clone calling, in-frame beta chains kept. Under each unique CDR3 protein, matching rows form one entry showing the most common genes and DNA. These V and J calls are TCRdb output, not the study's own analysis. Present in this sample are about 260,000 distinct CDR3 sequences, 35% to 40% of which were seen just once. The top ten constitute 4% to 6% of the sample.

This clonotype showed up many times. Its antigen specificity is not known. Qualities for individual bases were not recorded, and no much larger clone is one base off. To demonstrate the VDJtools post-analysis software, TCR beta repertoires were profiled from the peripheral blood of 13 young patients with multiple sclerosis. The multiple sclerosis patients were children and adolescents between roughly 6 and 16 years of age. Summary of the overall study and its limitations: The control group was slightly older than the multiple sclerosis patient group. Patients showed significantly higher frequencies than controls for several TRBV segments, among them TRBV5-6, TRBV5-1 and TRBV20-1. Normalized Chao1 diversity was significantly lower in multiple sclerosis patients than controls, suggesting substantial peripheral T-cell clonal expansion. Strong co-clustering of samples prepared in the same batch was shown by direct clustering with F measure, prompting a batch-effect correction.

The germline V and J ends show losses of 5 bases and 4 bases respectively, and no gene match explains 11 bases of the junction. CDR1 and CDR2 are drawn from the germline V gene: SNHLY, FYNNEI. Reading from cysteine to phenylalanine, the CDR3 counts 16 amino acids. Just CDR3 DNA is preserved here, 48 bases in frame from base 1. The rearranged chain carries TRBV2 and TRBJ2-1; 7 of the junction bases match TRBD2. The origin of this receptor is a girl between 5 and 17 years old with multiple sclerosis. The sequenced material came from blood. The CDR3 reads CASSPPGGGGYNEQFF. The base sequence is TGTGCCAGCAGTCCGCCCGGTGGGGGGGGATACAATGAGCAGTTCTTC.